The rows below give T cell receptor beta chains drawn from one sample of a study of T cells in localized non-small cell lung cancer. The assay was immunoSEQ multiplex PCR, and TCRdb's table has in-frame clones only and misses some. Here the sample spans more than 45,000 clones, 86% being singletons. Here the sequenced sample was peripheral blood, taken before any cancer treatment. The receptors shown here come from a male donor at least 60 years old with stage III squamous cell lung carcinoma. Each CDR3 is given with its conserved first and last residue. A D gene is named only where the DNA matches it firmly. Part of the rows lack a size; the others show once, few, many or a class for expanded clones.

V gene	D gene	J gene	clone size	CDR3 protein	CDR3 DNA
TRBV5-4	NA	TRBJ2-1	few	CASSSPSGNNNEQFF	TGTGCCAGCAGCTCACCTTCAGGGAACAACAATGAGCAGTTCTTC
TRBV6-6	NA	TRBJ2-5	NA	CASSLSETQYF	TGTGCCAGCAGCCTATCAGAGACCCAGTACTTC
TRBV5-1	NA	TRBJ2-7	NA	CASSLSLGTGVSSYEQYF	TGCGCCAGCAGCTTGTCGTTGGGTACGGGGGTAAGCTCCTACGAGCAGTACTTC
TRBV4-3	TRBD2	TRBJ2-2	NA	CASSYMPGLDGGELFF	TGCGCCAGCTCTTACATGCCGGGACTAGACGGCGGGGAGCTGTTTTTT
TRBV10-3	TRBD2	TRBJ2-3	NA	CAISPRPSPGSSGADTQYF	TGTGCCATCAGCCCTCGGCCCTCCCCGGGGAGTAGCGGGGCAGATACGCAGTATTTT
TRBV27	NA	TRBJ2-5	NA	CASSTLDTQETQYF	TGTGCCAGCAGTACCCTAGATACCCAAGAGACCCAGTACTTC
TRBV11-2	TRBD1	TRBJ1-2	NA	CASSLGNRGLHYGYTF	TGTGCCAGCAGCTTAGGGAACAGGGGGCTCCACTATGGCTACACCTTC
TRBV25-1	TRBD1	TRBJ2-4	once	CASSESGTGGIQYF	TGTGCCAGCAGTGAATCGGGGACAGGGGGGATTCAGTACTTC
TRBV9	NA	TRBJ1-3	many	CASSEGGGSGNTIYF	TGTGCCAGCAGCGAGGGAGGGGGCTCTGGAAACACCATATATTTT
TRBV27	NA	TRBJ1-1	NA	CASSLMGRATEAFF	TGTGCCAGCAGTTTGATGGGTAGGGCCACTGAAGCTTTCTTT
TRBV7-9	TRBD2	TRBJ2-7	NA	CASSLAGLAGATYEQYF	TGTGCCAGCAGCTTAGCGGGACTAGCGGGGGCGACCTACGAGCAGTACTTC
TRBV4-3	NA	TRBJ2-4	NA	CASSQGGAAKNIQYF	TGCGCCAGCAGCCAAGGGGGGGCAGCCAAAAACATTCAGTACTTC
TRBV4-2	TRBD1	TRBJ1-5	NA	CASSQDGTGQEPQHF	TGTGCCAGCAGCCAAGACGGGACAGGCCAGGAGCCCCAGCATTTT
TRBV6-6	NA	TRBJ1-5	NA	CASSGGRGGNQPQHF	TGTGCCAGCAGTGGGGGTAGGGGAGGCAATCAGCCCCAGCATTTT
TRBV7-8	TRBD2	TRBJ2-3	NA	CASSGRLAGGGDTQYF	TGTGCCAGCAGCGGCCGACTAGCGGGGGGAGGGGATACGCAGTATTTT
TRBV19	NA	TRBJ1-4	NA	CASSMRWTATNEKLFF	TGTGCCAGTAGTATGAGATGGACAGCAACTAATGAAAAACTGTTTTTT
TRBV7-3	NA	TRBJ2-6	NA	CASSQSRDSGANVLTF	TGTGCCAGCAGTCAGTCACGGGACTCTGGGGCCAACGTCCTGACTTTC
TRBV7-3	TRBD2	TRBJ2-1	NA	CASSPTPGLALRHEQFF	TGTGCCAGCAGCCCTACGCCGGGACTAGCGTTACGCCATGAGCAGTTCTTC
TRBV13	NA	TRBJ2-6	NA	CASSLGETGANVLTF	TGTGCCAGCAGCTTAGGAGAAACTGGGGCCAACGTCCTGACTTTC
TRBV7-2	TRBD2	TRBJ2-5	once	CASSLAGLAGGRGETQYF	TGTGCCAGCAGCTTAGCGGGACTAGCGGGGGGTCGAGGGGAGACCCAGTACTTC
TRBV18	TRBD1	TRBJ2-2	NA	CASSTYRTGQLNTGELFF	TGTGCCAGCTCAACATACCGGACAGGGCAGCTGAACACCGGGGAGCTGTTTTTT
TRBV4-2	TRBD1	TRBJ2-7	once	CASSQATRAGGYEQYF	TGTGCCAGCAGCCAAGCAACCAGGGCAGGGGGCTACGAGCAGTACTTC
TRBV18	NA	TRBJ1-1	NA	CASSQREGNTEAFF	TGTGCCAGCTCTCAGCGGGAAGGAAACACTGAAGCTTTCTTT
TRBV4-1	NA	TRBJ2-7	NA	CASSNNRGEQYF	TGCGCCAGCAGCAATAACCGGGGCGAGCAGTACTTC
TRBV19	NA	TRBJ2-7	NA	CASSRDGVYEQYF	TGTGCCAGTAGTCGGGACGGAGTTTACGAGCAGTACTTC
TRBV25-1	NA	TRBJ2-7	NA	CASSEYQGWSDEQYF	TGTGCCAGCAGTGAGTATCAAGGGTGGAGCGACGAGCAGTACTTC